This T cell receptor (beta chain) emerged from a study of metastatic and nonmetastatic thyroid tumors. The table lists this clone with many counts. The length of the CDR3 is 14 residues. From germline, CDR1 is DFQATT and CDR2 SNEGSKA (reference sequence). With 5 bases removed from V and 0 bases from J, the gap between germline ends came to 13 bases. All patients were treatment-naive before thyroid surgery. Original data processing: Differences in CDR3 between clinicopathological groups were drawn on to build a classifier intended to discriminate distant-metastatic papillary thyroid cancer patients. MiXCR re-clonotyped the PCR reads for TCRdb. The V and J calls were determined by TCRdb, not by the authors. This table has 91,000 or so clones, 12% appearing once.

The TCR was taken from a female donor with papillary thyroid cancer or a benign thyroid nodule (not recorded which). Some clones in this sample may be carry-over from other donors' samples. The rearrangement uses TRBV20-1 and TRBJ1-2; TRBD1 is a possible D gene (6 bases). The sample comprised blood. In DNA, the CDR3 is TGCAGTGCTCCCACTCGGACAGCTAACTATGGCTACACCTTC. This translates into CSAPTRTANYGYTF.